This T cell receptor beta chain was sequenced for a study of post-analysis software for immune sequencing data. Study-level background: The disease courses spanned relapsing-remitting, secondary progressive and progressive-relapsing forms of multiple sclerosis.

The CDR3 loop spans 12 amino acids. Germline V CDR1 and CDR2: SQVTM, ANQGSEA. V was shortened by 4 bases and J by 0 bases, with 7 bases between the two germline ends. Unique molecular identifiers tagged the TCR beta cDNA libraries. TCRdb independently ran MiXCR on the PCR reads; one entry per CDR3 protein. The sample consists of 820,000 or so distinct CDR3 sequences, about 53% of them appearing once. General study results and limits: There were five TRBV segments more frequent in patients than controls, and TRBV5-6, TRBV5-1 and TRBV20-1 were among them. Same-batch samples co-clustered strongly by F measure.

Turning to this clonotype: The antigen is unknown.

The J gene is TRBJ2-7, the V gene TRBV29-1; D is undetermined. The sequencing input was blood. This sequence was found in a girl under 18 with multiple sclerosis. The CDR3 protein is CSVVPSSYEQYF. DNA for the CDR3: TGCAGCGTTGTTCCGAGCTCCTACGAGCAGTACTTC.